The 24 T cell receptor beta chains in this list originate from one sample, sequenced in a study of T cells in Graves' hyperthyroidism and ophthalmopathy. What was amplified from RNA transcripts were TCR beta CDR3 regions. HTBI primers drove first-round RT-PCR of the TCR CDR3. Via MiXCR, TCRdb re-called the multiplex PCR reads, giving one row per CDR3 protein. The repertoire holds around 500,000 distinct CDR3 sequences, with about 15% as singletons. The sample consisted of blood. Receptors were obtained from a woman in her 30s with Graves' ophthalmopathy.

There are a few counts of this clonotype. The CDR3 here is CATRLGTEAFF. In DNA, the CDR3 is TGTGCCACCCGCTTGGGCACTGAAGCTTTCTTT. This chain links TRBV27 with TRBJ1-1, with D hard to call. CDR3 length equals 11 residues. CDR1 MNHEY and CDR2 SMNVEV come from the germline V gene (reference sequence). Trimming removed 10 bases from V and 4 bases from J, with 10 bases in between.

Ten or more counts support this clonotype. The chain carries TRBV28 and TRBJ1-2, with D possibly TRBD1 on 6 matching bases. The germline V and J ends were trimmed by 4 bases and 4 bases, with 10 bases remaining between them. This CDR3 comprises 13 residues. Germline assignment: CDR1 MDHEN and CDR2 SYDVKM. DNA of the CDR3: TGTGCCAGCAGTTCTATACAGGGCTATGGCTACACCTTC. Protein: CASSSIQGYGYTF.

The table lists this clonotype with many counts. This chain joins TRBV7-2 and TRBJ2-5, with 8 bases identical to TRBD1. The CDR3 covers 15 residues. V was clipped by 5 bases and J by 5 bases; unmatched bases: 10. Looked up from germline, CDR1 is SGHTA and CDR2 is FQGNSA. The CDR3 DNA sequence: TGTGCCAGCAGCACATTCCAGGGGGCTTGGGAGACCCAGTACTTC. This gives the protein CASSTFQGAWETQYF.

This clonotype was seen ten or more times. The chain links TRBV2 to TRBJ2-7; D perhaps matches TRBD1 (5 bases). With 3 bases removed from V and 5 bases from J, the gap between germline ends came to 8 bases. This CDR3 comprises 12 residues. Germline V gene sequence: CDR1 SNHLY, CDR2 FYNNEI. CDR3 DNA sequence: TGTGCCAGCAGTGAGGGGCTCAACGAGCAGTACTTC. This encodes CASSEGLNEQYF.

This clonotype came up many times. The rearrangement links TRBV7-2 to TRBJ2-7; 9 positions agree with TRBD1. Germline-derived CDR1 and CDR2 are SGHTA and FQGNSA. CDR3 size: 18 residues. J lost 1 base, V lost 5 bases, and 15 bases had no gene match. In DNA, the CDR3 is TGTGCCAGCAGCCCCCGGGACAGGGTTGATGTAGTATCCTACGAGCAGTACTTC. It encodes CASSPRDRVDVVSYEQYF.

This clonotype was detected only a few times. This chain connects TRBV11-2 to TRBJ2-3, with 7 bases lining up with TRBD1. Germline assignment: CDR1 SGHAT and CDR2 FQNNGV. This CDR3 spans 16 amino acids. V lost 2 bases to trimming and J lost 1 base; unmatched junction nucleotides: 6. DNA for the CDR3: TGTGCCAGCAGCTTATATGTTCAGGGGGGCACAGATACGCAGTATTTT. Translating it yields CASSLYVQGGTDTQYF.

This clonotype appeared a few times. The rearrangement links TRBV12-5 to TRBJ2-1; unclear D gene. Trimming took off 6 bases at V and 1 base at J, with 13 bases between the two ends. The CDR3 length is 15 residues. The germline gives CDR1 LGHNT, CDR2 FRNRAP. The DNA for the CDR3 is TGTGCTAGTGGCCCCCATTGGGGTTCCTACAATGAGCAGTTCTTC. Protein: CASGPHWGSYNEQFF.

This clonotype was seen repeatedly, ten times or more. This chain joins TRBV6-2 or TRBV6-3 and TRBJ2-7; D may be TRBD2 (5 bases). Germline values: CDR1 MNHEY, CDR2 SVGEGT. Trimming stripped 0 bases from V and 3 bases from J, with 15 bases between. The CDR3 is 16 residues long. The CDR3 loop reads CASSYSVSGPHYEQYF. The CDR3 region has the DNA TGTGCCAGCAGTTACTCCGTAAGCGGCCCTCACTACGAGCAGTACTTC.

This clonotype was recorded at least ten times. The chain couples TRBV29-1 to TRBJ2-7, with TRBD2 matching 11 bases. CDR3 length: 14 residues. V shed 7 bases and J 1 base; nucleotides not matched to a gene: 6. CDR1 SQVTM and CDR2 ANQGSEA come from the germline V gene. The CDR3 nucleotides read TGCAGCGGGGGTACTAGCGGGAGATCCTACGAGCAGTACTTC. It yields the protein CSGGTSGRSYEQYF.

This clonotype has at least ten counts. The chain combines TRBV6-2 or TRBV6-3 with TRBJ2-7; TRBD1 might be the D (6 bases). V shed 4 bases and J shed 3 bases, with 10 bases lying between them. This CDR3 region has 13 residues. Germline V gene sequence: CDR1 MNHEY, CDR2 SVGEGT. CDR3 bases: TGTGCCAGCAGTTTTCGACAGGTCTACGAGCAGTACTTC. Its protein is CASSFRQVYEQYF.

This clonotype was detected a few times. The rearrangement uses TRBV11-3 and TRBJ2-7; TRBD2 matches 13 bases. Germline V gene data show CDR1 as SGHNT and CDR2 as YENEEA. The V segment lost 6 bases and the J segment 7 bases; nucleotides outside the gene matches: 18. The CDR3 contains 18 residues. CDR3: CASRPRLAGGLWVREQYF. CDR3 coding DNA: TGTGCCAGCAGACCCCGACTAGCGGGAGGTTTGTGGGTTCGTGAGCAGTACTTC.

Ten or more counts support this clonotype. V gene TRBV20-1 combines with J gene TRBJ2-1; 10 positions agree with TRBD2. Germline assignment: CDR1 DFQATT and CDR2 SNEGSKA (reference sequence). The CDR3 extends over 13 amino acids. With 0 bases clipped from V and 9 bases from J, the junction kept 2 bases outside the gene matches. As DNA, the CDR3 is TGCAGTGCTAGAGATCTAGCGGGAGTTGAGCAGTTCTTC. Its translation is CSARDLAGVEQFF.

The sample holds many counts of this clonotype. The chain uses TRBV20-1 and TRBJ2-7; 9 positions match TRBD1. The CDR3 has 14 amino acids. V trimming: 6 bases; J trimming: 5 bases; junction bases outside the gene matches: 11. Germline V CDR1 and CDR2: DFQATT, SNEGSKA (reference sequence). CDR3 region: CSAPGQGRADEQYF. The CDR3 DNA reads TGCAGTGCCCCGGGACAGGGTAGAGCCGACGAGCAGTACTTC.

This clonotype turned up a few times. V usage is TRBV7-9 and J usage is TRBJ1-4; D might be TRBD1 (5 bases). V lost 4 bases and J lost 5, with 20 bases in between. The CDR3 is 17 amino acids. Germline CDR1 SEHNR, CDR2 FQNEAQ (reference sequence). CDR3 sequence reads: CASSWNLKTARNEKLFF. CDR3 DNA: TGTGCCAGCAGCTGGAACCTGAAGACAGCCCGAAATGAAAAACTGTTTTTT.

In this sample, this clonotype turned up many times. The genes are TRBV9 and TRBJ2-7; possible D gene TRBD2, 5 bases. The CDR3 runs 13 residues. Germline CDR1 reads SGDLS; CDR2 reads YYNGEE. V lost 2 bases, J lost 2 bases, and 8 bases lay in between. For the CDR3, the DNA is TGTGCCAGCAGCGTCGGACTTACCTACGAGCAGTACTTC. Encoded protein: CASSVGLTYEQYF.

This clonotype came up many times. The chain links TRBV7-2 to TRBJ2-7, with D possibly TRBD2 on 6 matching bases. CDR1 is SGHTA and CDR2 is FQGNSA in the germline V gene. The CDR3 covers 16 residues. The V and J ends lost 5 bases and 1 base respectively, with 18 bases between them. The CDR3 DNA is TGTGCCAGCAGCCCAGCCTTACTAGCTCAGTCCTACGAGCAGTACTTC. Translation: CASSPALLAQSYEQYF. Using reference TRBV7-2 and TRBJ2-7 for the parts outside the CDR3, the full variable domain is GAGVSQSPSNKVTEKGKDVELRCDPISGHTALYWYRQSLGQGLEFLIYFQGNSAPDKSGLPSDRFSAERTGGSVSTLTIQRTQQEDSAVYLCASSPALLAQSYEQYFGPGTRLTVT.

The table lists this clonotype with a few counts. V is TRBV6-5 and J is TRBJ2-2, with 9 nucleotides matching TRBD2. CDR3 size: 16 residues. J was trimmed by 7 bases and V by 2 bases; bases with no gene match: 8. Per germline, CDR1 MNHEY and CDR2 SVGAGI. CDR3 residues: CASSYLLAGRNGELFF. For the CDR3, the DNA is TGTGCCAGCAGTTACCTCCTAGCGGGACGTAACGGGGAGCTGTTTTTT.

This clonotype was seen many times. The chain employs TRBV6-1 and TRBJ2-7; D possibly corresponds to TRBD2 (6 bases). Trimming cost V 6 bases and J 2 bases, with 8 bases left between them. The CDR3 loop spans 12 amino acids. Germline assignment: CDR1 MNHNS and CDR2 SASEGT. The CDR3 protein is CASRGGAYEQYF. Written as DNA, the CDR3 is TGTGCCAGCAGGGGCGGGGCCTACGAGCAGTACTTC.

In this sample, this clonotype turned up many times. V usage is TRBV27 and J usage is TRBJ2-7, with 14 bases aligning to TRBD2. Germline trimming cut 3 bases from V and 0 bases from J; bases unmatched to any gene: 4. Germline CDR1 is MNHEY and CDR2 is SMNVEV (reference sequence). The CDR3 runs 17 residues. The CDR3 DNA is TGTGCCAGCAGTTTTCACGGGACTAGCGGGAGCTCCTACGAGCAGTACTTC. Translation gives CASSFHGTSGSSYEQYF.

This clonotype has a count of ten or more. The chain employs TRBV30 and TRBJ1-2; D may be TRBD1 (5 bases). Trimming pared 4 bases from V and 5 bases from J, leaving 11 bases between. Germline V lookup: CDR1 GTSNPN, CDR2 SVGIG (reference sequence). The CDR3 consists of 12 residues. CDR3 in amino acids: CAWTDQGYGYTF. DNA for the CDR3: TGTGCCTGGACTGACCAGGGATATGGCTACACCTTC.

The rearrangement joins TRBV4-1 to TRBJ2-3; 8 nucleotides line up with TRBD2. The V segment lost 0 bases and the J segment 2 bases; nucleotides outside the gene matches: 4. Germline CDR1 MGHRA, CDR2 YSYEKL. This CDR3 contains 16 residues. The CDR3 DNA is TGCGCCAGCAGCCAAGAGGTCGGGAGGGACACAGATACGCAGTATTTT. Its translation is CASSQEVGRDTDTQYF.

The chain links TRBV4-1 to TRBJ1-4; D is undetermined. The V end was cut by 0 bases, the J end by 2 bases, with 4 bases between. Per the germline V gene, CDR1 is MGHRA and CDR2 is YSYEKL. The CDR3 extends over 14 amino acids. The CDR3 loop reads CASSQDMTNEKLFF. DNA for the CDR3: TGCGCCAGCAGCCAAGACATGACTAATGAAAAACTGTTTTTT.

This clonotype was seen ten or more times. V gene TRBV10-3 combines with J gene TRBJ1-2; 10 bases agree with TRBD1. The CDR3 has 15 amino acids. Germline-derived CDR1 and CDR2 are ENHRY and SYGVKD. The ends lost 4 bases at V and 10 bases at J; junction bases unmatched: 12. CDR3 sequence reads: CAISAQTGGDLYYTF. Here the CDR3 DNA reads TGTGCCATCAGTGCACAGACAGGGGGCGATTTATACTACACCTTC.

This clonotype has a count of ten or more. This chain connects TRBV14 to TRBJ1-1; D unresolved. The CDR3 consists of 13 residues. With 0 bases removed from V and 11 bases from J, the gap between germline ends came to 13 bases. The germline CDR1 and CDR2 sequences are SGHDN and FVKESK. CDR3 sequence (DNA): TGTGCCAGCAGCCAAGACCCGAGGAGGAGGGCTTTCTTT. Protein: CASSQDPRRRAFF.